This T cell receptor (beta chain) was recorded in a study of beta chain features in type 1 diabetes. The CDR3 loop spans 14 amino acids. From germline, CDR1 is SGHNT and CDR2 YENEEA. With 6 bases removed from V and 6 bases from J, the gap between germline ends came to 17 bases. The study reverse transcribed the entire isolated RNA, so it sequenced expressed TCRB transcripts. Profiled with immunoSEQ multiplex PCR; TCRdb holds only in-frame clones, not every one. Found here are about 370,000 clones, over 8.5% of them singletons; the top ten hold about 0.6%. Details on this clone: Antigen unknown.

Study-wide results and caveats: There were fewer insertions and more deletions at the VDJ junctions of type 1 diabetes patients. Whether HLA type affects TCRB rearrangement stayed undetermined in the present work. Type 1 diabetes patients had TCRB CDR3s that were shorter (moderately but significantly so) in all four CD4+ subsets.

The sequence was obtained from a man aged 25-40 years with type 1 diabetes. The chain joins TRBV11-3 to TRBJ2-5; either TRBD1 or TRBD2 may supply D (5 bases each). Sequenced: central memory CD4+ T cells from blood. The CDR3 region has the DNA TGTGCCAGCAGTGTAGGCAGGGAGCCGAAGACCCAGTACTTC. This codes for CASSVGREPKTQYF.